One sample yielded the 13 T cell receptor beta chains listed below, sequenced in a study of vaccination effects on CD4 cells after COVID-19. Subsequent to a culture period of around eleven days, CD4+ T cells were isolated. Profiled with immunoSEQ multiplex PCR; TCRdb holds only in-frame clones, not every one. The sample includes 40,000 or so clones, around 74% seen only once; the top ten take about 3%. Their antigens are not known. The sequenced sample was CD4+ T cells from PBMCs cultured without peptide, obtained before COVID-19 vaccination. The receptors come from a human donor who received a COVID-19 vaccine.

This chain uses TRBV30 with TRBJ1-6; D gene unclear. This CDR3 has 13 residues. Trimming pared 8 bases from V and 4 bases from J, leaving 12 bases between. Germline CDR1 and CDR2: GTSNPN and SVGIG (reference sequence). CDR3 nucleotide sequence: TGTGCCACCGTGGAAGGTTATAATTCACCCCTCCACTTT. Amino acids: CATVEGYNSPLHF.

V gene TRBV18 combines with J gene TRBJ1-2, with 7 bases matching TRBD1. V lost 5 bases and J lost 5; bases outside the gene matches: 5. Germline-derived CDR1 and CDR2 are KGHSH and LQKENI. The CDR3 has 13 amino acids. The CDR3 DNA reads as TGTGCCAGCTCAACCTACAGGGGATATGGCTACACCTTC. It codes for CASSTYRGYGYTF.

The chain links TRBV19 to TRBJ1-5; D perhaps matches TRBD1 (6 bases). Trimming cost V 5 bases and J 1 base, with 15 bases left between them. CDR1 LNHDA and CDR2 SQIVND come from the germline V gene (reference sequence). The CDR3 consists of 16 residues. The DNA of the CDR3 is TGTGCCAGTAGTCCCAAAGGGGGTATAAGCAATCAGCCCCAGCATTTT. It encodes CASSPKGGISNQPQHF.

The chain recombines TRBV28 with TRBJ2-5; D possibly matches TRBD1 or TRBD2 (5 bases each). CDR1 is MDHEN and CDR2 is SYDVKM in the germline V gene. This CDR3 is built from 15 residues. V dropped 1 base and J dropped 1 base, with 10 bases sitting between them. This CDR3 reads CASSLLRGPQETQYF. Here the CDR3 DNA reads TGTGCCAGCAGTTTATTAAGGGGACCCCAAGAGACCCAGTACTTC. The complete variable domain, with remaining parts taken from reference TRBV28 and TRBJ2-5, reads DVKVTQSSRYLVKRTGEKVFLECVQDMDHENMFWYRQDPGLGLRLIYFSYDVKMKEKGDIPEGYSVSREKKERFSLILESASTNQTSMYLCASSLLRGPQETQYFGPGTRLLVL.

This chain joins TRBV3-1 (or the pseudogene TRBV3-2) and TRBJ1-6; TRBD1 is a possible D gene (5 bases). This CDR3 is built from 17 residues. Trimming left V 2 bases short and J 3 bases short, with 14 bases between. Germline V gene sequence: CDR1 LGHDT, CDR2 YNNKEL (reference sequence). For the CDR3, the DNA is TGTGCCAGCAGCCAAAGGGGCACTACGCACTATAATTCACCCCTCCACTTT. This gives the protein CASSQRGTTHYNSPLHF.

Concerning this clone: This specimen includes other DNA sequences encoding the same CDR3. The chain recombines TRBV6-5 with TRBJ1-1, with 8 positions matching TRBD1. V lost 5 bases to trimming and J lost 5 bases; unmatched junction nucleotides: 4. Germline CDR1 and CDR2: MNHEY and SVGAGI. The CDR3 is 13 amino acids. CDR3 bases: TGTGCCAGCAGTCCCGACAGGGGAACTGAAGCTTTCTTT. This gives the protein CASSPDRGTEAFF.

The chain carries TRBV7-2 and TRBJ2-7; 7 bases align to TRBD1. The CDR3 length is 14 residues. The germline V gene has CDR1 SGHTA and CDR2 FQGNSA. The V and J ends lost 0 bases and 7 bases, in that order; junction bases with no gene match: 6. In DNA form, the CDR3 reads TGTGCCAGCAGCTTAGCGACAGGGTCCTGGGAGCAGTACTTC. As protein: CASSLATGSWEQYF.

V and J are TRBV25-1 and TRBJ2-4; D is undetermined. Germline lookup yields CDR1 MGHDK and CDR2 SYGVNS. Trimming cost V 1 base and J 6 bases, with 7 bases left between them. There are 13 residues in the CDR3. CDR3 DNA: TGTGCCAGCAGTGAATTCGCGAGAAACATTCAGTACTTC. Protein product: CASSEFARNIQYF.

The chain carries TRBV19 and TRBJ2-4, with 8 nucleotides matching TRBD2. V trimming: 5 bases; J trimming: 8 bases; junction bases outside the gene matches: 8. This CDR3 has 14 residues. Germline V CDR1 and CDR2: LNHDA, SQIVND (reference sequence). The CDR3 loop is CASSVFSGKHIQYF. DNA of the CDR3: TGTGCCAGTAGTGTCTTTAGCGGGAAGCACATTCAGTACTTC.

The chain uses TRBV5-1 and TRBJ2-5; D unresolved. The V and J ends lost 2 bases and 2 bases respectively, with 7 bases between them. Germline lookup yields CDR1 SGHRS and CDR2 YFSETQ. CDR3 length: 13 amino acids. This chain's CDR3 is CASSFIGQETQYF. CDR3 in DNA: TGCGCCAGCAGCTTTATCGGGCAAGAGACCCAGTACTTC.

This chain connects TRBV18 to TRBJ2-5, with D unresolved. There are 13 residues in the CDR3. In germline, CDR1 is KGHSH, CDR2 LQKENI. V was trimmed by 1 base and J by 5 bases, leaving 8 bases between them. The CDR3 sequence is CASSPREGETQYF. The CDR3 region has the DNA TGTGCCAGCTCACCACGCGAAGGGGAGACCCAGTACTTC.

The table lists this clone with a few counts. This chain connects TRBV4-3 to TRBJ1-2; 7 nucleotides align to TRBD1. CDR1 LGHNA and CDR2 YSLEER come from the germline V gene. J was trimmed by 2 bases and V by 0 bases; bases with no gene match: 6. This CDR3 spans 16 amino acids. As DNA, the CDR3 is TGCGCCAGCAGCCAAGAGAGGGGGCCAGGGAACTATGGCTACACCTTC. Translated: CASSQERGPGNYGYTF.

V and J are TRBV11-2 and TRBJ1-6; TRBD1 is a possible D gene (6 bases). CDR1 SGHAT and CDR2 FQNNGV come from the germline V gene. The CDR3 sequence is 14 residues long. V was cut by 2 bases and J by 10 bases, with 12 bases left in between. CDR3 protein: CASSLTGPRSPLHF. The DNA of the CDR3 is TGTGCCAGCAGCTTAACAGGGCCAAGGTCACCCCTCCACTTT.